This paragraph covers one T cell receptor beta chain sequence. As yet, its antigen is unknown. For less than eleven days, around 91,000 sorted CD4+ cells grew with T cell-depleted PBMCs and CEF. Naive and memory CD4+ T cells were cultured with CEF, then survey-sequenced. The assay was immunoSEQ multiplex PCR, and TCRdb's table has in-frame clones only and misses some. This repertoire shows about 36,000 clones, 77% found once; its top ten account for roughly 22%. The data were taken from a study of CD4 T cells in relation to SARS-CoV-2 and coronaviruses. Overall study context: Two subjects were Hispanic; patients were roughly 8 males and a few females. The restricting HLA molecule for shared crossreactive spike epitopes was mapped.

This CDR3 spans 13 amino acids. Trimming cost V 6 bases and J 6 bases; bases outside gene matches: 6. From germline, CDR1 is MNHEY and CDR2 SVGAGI. The chain recombines TRBV6-5 with TRBJ1-2; TRBD1 agrees at 8 bases. Sequences were obtained from memory CD4+ T cells from PBMCs, cultured in vitro. The clonotype originates from an adult with COVID-19. In DNA, the CDR3 is TGTGCCAGCAGGGACAGGGAGTGGGATGGCTACACCTTC. Protein product: CASRDREWDGYTF.